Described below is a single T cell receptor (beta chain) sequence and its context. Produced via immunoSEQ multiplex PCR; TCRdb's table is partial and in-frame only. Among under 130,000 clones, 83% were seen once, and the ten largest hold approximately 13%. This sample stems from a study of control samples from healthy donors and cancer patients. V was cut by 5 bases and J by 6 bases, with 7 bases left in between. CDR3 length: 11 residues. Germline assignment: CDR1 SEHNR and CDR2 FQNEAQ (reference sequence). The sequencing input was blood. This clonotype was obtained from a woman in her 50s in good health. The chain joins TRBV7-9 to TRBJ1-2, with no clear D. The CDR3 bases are TGTGCCAGCAGCCAGTCGGATGGCTACACCTTC. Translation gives CASSQSDGYTF.